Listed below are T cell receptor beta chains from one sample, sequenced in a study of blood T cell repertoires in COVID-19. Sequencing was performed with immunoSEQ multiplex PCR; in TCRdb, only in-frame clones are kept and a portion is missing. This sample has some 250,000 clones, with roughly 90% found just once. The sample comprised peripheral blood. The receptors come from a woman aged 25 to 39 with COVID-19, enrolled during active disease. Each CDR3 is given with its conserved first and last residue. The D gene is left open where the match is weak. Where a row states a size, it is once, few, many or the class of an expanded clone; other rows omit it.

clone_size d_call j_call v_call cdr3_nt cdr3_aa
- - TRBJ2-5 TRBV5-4 TGTGCCAGCAGCTTGAAAAGCCCGTCAGAGACCCAGTACTTC CASSLKSPSETQYF
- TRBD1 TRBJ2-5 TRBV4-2 TGTGCCAGCAGCGTCCGGACAGGGGAAGAGACCCAGTACTTC CASSVRTGEETQYF
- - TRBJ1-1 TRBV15 TGTGCCACCAGCAGAGATGGGGAAGGGGTGAACACTGAAGCTTTCTTT CATSRDGEGVNTEAFF
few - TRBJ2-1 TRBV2 TGTGCCAGCAGTGAAAGGCGGCTCTCCTACAATGAGCAGTTCTTC CASSERRLSYNEQFF
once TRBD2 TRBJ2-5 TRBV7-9 TGTGCCAGCAGCTTAATGTCTAGCGGGGGGGAGACCCAGTACTTC CASSLMSSGGETQYF
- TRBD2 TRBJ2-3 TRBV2 TGTGCCAGCAGTTTTATGGGACTAGCGGATACGCAGTATTTT CASSFMGLADTQYF
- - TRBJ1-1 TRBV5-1 TGCGCCAGCAGCCGTCCCGGTGGCACTGAAGCTTTCTTT CASSRPGGTEAFF
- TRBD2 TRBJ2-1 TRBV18 TGTGCCAGCTCACCGGCCGGGGGGTTATCCAATGAGCAGTTCTTC CASSPAGGLSNEQFF
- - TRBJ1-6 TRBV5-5 TGTGCCAGCAGCCCGGACGTTGGAGGGTACGATTCACCCCTCCACTTT CASSPDVGGYDSPLHF
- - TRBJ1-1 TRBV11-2 TGTGCCAGCAGCTTACTCCCAAGCCGGGGGGCTTTCTTT CASSLLPSRGAFF
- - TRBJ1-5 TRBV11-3 TGTGCCAGCAGCATAGGGGGGCATGGTCAGCCCCAGCATTTT CASSIGGHGQPQHF
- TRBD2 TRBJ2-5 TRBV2 TGTGCCAGCAGTGGCCTAGCGGGACAAGAGACCCAGTACTTC CASSGLAGQETQYF
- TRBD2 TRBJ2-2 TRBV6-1 TGTGCCAGCAGTGTCCTCTCGGGGGGGCCCAGGGGAGGGGAGCTGTTTTTT CASSVLSGGPRGGELFF
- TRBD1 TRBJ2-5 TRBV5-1 TGCGCCAGCAGCCCCCGGGGACAGCCCCCGGAGACCCAGTACTTC CASSPRGQPPETQYF
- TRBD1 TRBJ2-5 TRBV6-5 TGTGCCAGCAGTCCCCGTCGGGACAGGGGAGAGACCCAGTACTTC CASSPRRDRGETQYF
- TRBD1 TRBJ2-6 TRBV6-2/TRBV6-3 TGTGCCAGCAGTTCCCGGACAGGGAACCCCTCTGGGGCCAACGTCCTGACTTTC CASSSRTGNPSGANVLTF
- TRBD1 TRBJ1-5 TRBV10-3 TGTGCCATCAGTGAGGCGGACAGGGGGAATCAGCCCCAGCATTTT CAISEADRGNQPQHF
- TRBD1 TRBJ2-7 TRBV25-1 TGTGCCAGCAGCGAGGGGGGGACAGGGAACTGGTACGAGCAGTACTTC CASSEGGTGNWYEQYF
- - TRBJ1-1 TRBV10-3 TGTGCCATCAGTGAGGGGGACAAACGGTCGGCTGAAGCTTTCTTT CAISEGDKRSAEAFF
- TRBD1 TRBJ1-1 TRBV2 TGTGCCAGCAGTGGGACAGGGATGAACACTGAAGCTTTCTTT CASSGTGMNTEAFF
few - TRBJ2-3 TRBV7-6 TGTGTGGTCCGGCGGGGCGACTTTGACACAGATACGCAGTATTTT CVVRRGDFDTDTQYF
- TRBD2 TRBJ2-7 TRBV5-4 TGTGCCAGCAGCTTGAGTCTAGCGGGCTACGAGCAGTACTTC CASSLSLAGYEQYF
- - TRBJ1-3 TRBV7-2 TGTGCCAGCAGCTTAGCGGGGGCCCGCTACTCTGGAAACACCATATATTTT CASSLAGARYSGNTIYF
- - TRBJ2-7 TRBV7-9 TGTGCCAGCAGCGCACGGGGGGCGAGCTCCTACGAGCAGTACTTC CASSARGASSYEQYF
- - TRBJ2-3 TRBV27 TGTGCCAGCAGTACCCAGACAGTCGAAGGCACAGATACGCAGTATTTT CASSTQTVEGTDTQYF
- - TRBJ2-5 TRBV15 TGTGCCACCAGCAGCGGGTACCAAGAGACCCAGTACTTC CATSSGYQETQYF
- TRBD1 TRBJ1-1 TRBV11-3 TGTGCCAGCAGCTTCAGGGGGCAGACTGAAGCTTTCTTT CASSFRGQTEAFF
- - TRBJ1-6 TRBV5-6 TGTGCCAGCAGCTTACTCCCGGGTGAGGGCCTCCACTTT CASSLLPGEGLHF
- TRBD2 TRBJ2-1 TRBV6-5 TGTGCCAGCGCTCCGGGACTAGCGGTGAATGAGCAGTTCTTC CASAPGLAVNEQFF
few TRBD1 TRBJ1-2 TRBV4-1 TGCGCCAGCAGCCGCGGCGATCAGGGGGCAGGCTACACCTTC CASSRGDQGAGYTF
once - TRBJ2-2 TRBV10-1 TGCGCCAGCAGCCCACCCGACAGGACCGGGGAGCTGTTTTTT CASSPPDRTGELFF
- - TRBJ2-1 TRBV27 TGTGCCAGCAGTTTAGTCTTCTCTTCGGATGAGCAGTTCTTC CASSLVFSSDEQFF
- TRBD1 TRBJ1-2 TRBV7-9 TGTGCCAGCAGCTCTCTCCGGGACAGGGGTGGCTACACCTTC CASSSLRDRGGYTF
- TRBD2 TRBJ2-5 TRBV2 TGTGCCAGCAGTGACCCCGGACTAGCGGGGGGGTACCAAGAGACCCAGTACTTC CASSDPGLAGGYQETQYF
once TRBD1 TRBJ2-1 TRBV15 TGTGCCACCAGCAGGGGACAGGGGACCTACAATGAGCAGTTCTTC CATSRGQGTYNEQFF
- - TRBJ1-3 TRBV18 TGTGCCAGCTCGTACAGGACAAGGCCTGGAAACACCATATATTTT CASSYRTRPGNTIYF
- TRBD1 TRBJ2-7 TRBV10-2 TGCGCCAGCAGTGACCGACCCGGGACAGGGACCTACGAGCAGTACTTC CASSDRPGTGTYEQYF
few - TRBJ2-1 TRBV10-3 TGTGCCATCACAGCGGCTAGCGACGGCAATGAGCAGTTCTTC CAITAASDGNEQFF
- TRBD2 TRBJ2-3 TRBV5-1 TGCGCCAGCAGCTTGGATGTGACTAGCGGGGGAGGGAGTGAAGCAGATACGCAGTATTTT CASSLDVTSGGGSEADTQYF
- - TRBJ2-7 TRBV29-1 TGCAGCGTTGAAGACCAGAGCCGGGAGTACTTC CSVEDQSREYF
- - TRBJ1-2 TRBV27 TGTGCCAGCAGTTTGCCTGGAGGCGCAAACACCTTC CASSLPGGANTF
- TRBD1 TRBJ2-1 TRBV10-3 TGTGCCATCAGTGAGCCCAGGGGGTACAATGAGCAGTTCTTC CAISEPRGYNEQFF
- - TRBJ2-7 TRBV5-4 TGTGCCAGCAGCAGCACTCCCTACGAGCAGTACTTC CASSSTPYEQYF
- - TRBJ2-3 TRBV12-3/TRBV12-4 TGTGCCAGCGTAGGGCAGGGAGATACGCAGTATTTT CASVGQGDTQYF
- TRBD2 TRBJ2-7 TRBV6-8 TGTGCCAGCAGAGGGCGGGGGGGCCCCTACGAGCAGTACTTC CASRGRGGPYEQYF
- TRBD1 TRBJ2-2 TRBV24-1 TGTGCCACCAGTGATGCCGGACAGGGCGCCGGGGAGCTGTTTTTT CATSDAGQGAGELFF
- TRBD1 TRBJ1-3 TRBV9 TGTGCCAGCAGCGTGGGGACAGGGATGGGTGGAAACACCATATATTTT CASSVGTGMGGNTIYF
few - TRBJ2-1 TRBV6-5 TGTGCCAGCAGTTACTACGTGGGGGCCGACAATGAGCAGTTCTTC CASSYYVGADNEQFF
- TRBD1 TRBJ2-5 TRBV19 TGTGCCAGTAGGGGGACCGGGACAGGGACGGAGACCCAGTACTTC CASRGTGTGTETQYF
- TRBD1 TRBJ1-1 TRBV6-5 TGTGCCAGCAGTCCCGGAGCGACAGGGGGGACTGAAGCTTTCTTT CASSPGATGGTEAFF
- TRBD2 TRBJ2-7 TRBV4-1 TGCGCCAGCAGCCGAGGGACTAGCGGTAACTACGAGCAGTACTTC CASSRGTSGNYEQYF
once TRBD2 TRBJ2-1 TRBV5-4 TGTGCCAGCAGTCTTAAGCGGGGGAACTACAATGAGCAGTTCTTC CASSLKRGNYNEQFF